This T cell receptor delta chain was observed in a study of gammadelta T cells in human blood. Study observations and caveats: Right after birth, innate γδ T cells reportedly expanded polyclonally after microbial exposure.

This clone is large. The antigen is not known. Other DNA sequences of this sample code for an identical CDR3. The V segment lost 3 bases and the J segment 2 bases; nucleotides outside the gene matches: 2. The CDR3 is made up of 17 amino acids. Per germline, CDR1 GEAIGNYY and CDR2 EKD. TCRdb fed the RT-PCR reads into CATT to redo clone calling. Of some 700 delta-chain clones listed, about 20% are singletons. The sequenced sample was Vgamma9Vdelta2 gamma-delta T cells from fetal blood. This receptor was identified in a human fetus. The rearrangement uses TRDV2 and TRDJ3, with 11 bases matching TRDD3. CDR3 DNA sequence: TGTGCCTGTGACGTACTGGGGGATACCTGGGACACCCGACAGATGTTTTTC. The encoded protein is CACDVLGDTWDTRQMFF.